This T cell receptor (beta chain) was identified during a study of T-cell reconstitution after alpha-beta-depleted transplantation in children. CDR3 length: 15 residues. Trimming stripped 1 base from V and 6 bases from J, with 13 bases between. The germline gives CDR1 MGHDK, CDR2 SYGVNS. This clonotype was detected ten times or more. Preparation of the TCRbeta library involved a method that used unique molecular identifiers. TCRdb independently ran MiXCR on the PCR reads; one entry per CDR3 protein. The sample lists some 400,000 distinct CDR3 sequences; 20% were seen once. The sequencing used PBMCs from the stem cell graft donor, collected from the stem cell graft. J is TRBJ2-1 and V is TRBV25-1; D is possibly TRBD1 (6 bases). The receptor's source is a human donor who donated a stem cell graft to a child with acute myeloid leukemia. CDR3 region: CASSESQGRGNEQFF. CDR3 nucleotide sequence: TGTGCCAGCAGTGAATCGCAGGGGCGCGGCAATGAGCAGTTCTTC. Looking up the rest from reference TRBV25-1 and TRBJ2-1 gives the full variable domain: EADIYQTPRYLVIGTGKKITLECSQTMGHDKMYWYQQDPGMELHLIHYSYGVNSTEKGDLSSESTVSRIRTEHFPLTLESARPSHTSQYLCASSESQGRGNEQFFGPGTRLTVL.